This TCR beta chain was captured by sequencing in a study of OX40 agonist ivuxolimab in advanced cancers. Here immunoSEQ multiplex PCR was the method, and the copy in TCRdb shows in-frame clones only, minus some. In the table there are tens of thousands of clones, approximately 85% of which are singletons. The CDR3 is made up of 13 amino acids. From germline, CDR1 is SGHDT and CDR2 YYEEEE. V lost 0 bases and J lost 2, with 5 bases in between. Specimen: CD4+ or CD8+ T cells sorted from blood, collected in a trial of the OX40 agonist ivuxolimab. The V call is TRBV5-6, the J call TRBJ2-5; D is unclear. The clonotype originates from an adult with an advanced solid tumor such as melanoma, head and neck, liver or kidney cancer. This chain's CDR3 is CASSLASQETQYF. Written as DNA, the CDR3 is TGTGCCAGCAGCTTGGCGTCACAAGAGACCCAGTACTTC.